The rows below give T cell receptor beta chains drawn from one sample of a study of blood T cell repertoires in COVID-19. Method: immunoSEQ multiplex PCR; TCRdb's copy keeps in-frame clones and lacks some. The sample lists over 150,000 clones; approximately 85% were seen once. The sample taken for sequencing was PBMCs or T cells enriched from blood (not recorded which). Receptors were obtained from a man aged 35 to 55 who had recovered from COVID-19. Each CDR3 is given with its conserved first and last residue. D genes are given only for firm matches. The size entry is marked missing in some rows and otherwise reads once, few, many or a size class.

clone_size d_call j_call cdr3_length v_call cdr3_nt cdr3_aa
. . TRBJ1-2 14 TRBV5-1 TGCGCCAGCAGCTCTACAACGGGGTCCTATGGCTACACCTTC CASSSTTGSYGYTF
. TRBD2 TRBJ2-3 17 TRBV30 TGTGCCTGGAGTGTACTTAGGACTAGCGGGAGAACAGATACGCAGTATTTT CAWSVLRTSGRTDTQYF
. . TRBJ2-3 15 TRBV9 TGTGCCAGCAGCGTAGCTCGAGGGAGCACAGATACGCAGTATTTT CASSVARGSTDTQYF
. . TRBJ1-6 15 TRBV9 TGTGCCAGCAGCGTAGGAAGAGGGAGGAATTCACCCCTCCACTTT CASSVGRGRNSPLHF
. . TRBJ1-2 12 TRBV30 TGTGCCTGGAGTCCAAAAGCCCATGGCTACACCTTC CAWSPKAHGYTF
. TRBD1 TRBJ1-2 14 TRBV7-8 TGTGCCAGCAGCGGGTGGACAGGGGGCTTTGGCTACACCTTC CASSGWTGGFGYTF
. TRBD2 TRBJ2-7 17 TRBV27 TGTGCCAGCAGTCTCGCCAACTTAGCGGGAGGGCCGGGGGAGCAGTACTTC CASSLANLAGGPGEQYF
. . TRBJ2-3 14 TRBV24-1 TGTGCCACCAGCCCCCCCAGGGGAACTGATACGCAGTATTTT CATSPPRGTDTQYF
. TRBD1 TRBJ1-4 12 TRBV6-5 TGTGCCAGCAGCTGGGACAGGGAAAAACTGTTTTTT CASSWDREKLFF
few . TRBJ1-6 13 TRBV25-1 TGTGCCAGCAGTGTCGGGAGTAATTCACCCCTCCACTTT CASSVGSNSPLHF
. . TRBJ1-1 12 TRBV27 TGTGCCAGCAGTTCGTGGGCCCTTGGAGCTTTCTTT CASSSWALGAFF
once TRBD1 TRBJ1-1 14 TRBV3-1/TRBV3-2 TGTGCCAGCAGCCCGACAGGGCCGAGGACTGAAGCTTTCTTT CASSPTGPRTEAFF
. TRBD1 TRBJ2-7 15 TRBV30 TGTGCCTGGAGTGTTGGGACAGGGGCATGGTACGAGCAGTACTTC CAWSVGTGAWYEQYF
. . TRBJ1-5 17 TRBV7-8 TGTGCCAGCAGCACCCGGGCAGGGTTGAATAGCAATCAGCCCCAGCATTTT CASSTRAGLNSNQPQHF
. . TRBJ1-5 15 TRBV28 TGTGCCAGCAGTTTACCGCGCGGGTTAGATCAGCCCCAGCATTTT CASSLPRGLDQPQHF